Listed below are T cell receptor beta chains from one sample, sequenced in a study of CD4 T cells in relation to SARS-CoV-2 and coronaviruses. TCRdb keeps only in-frame clones here, not all; method: immunoSEQ multiplex PCR. The data show roughly 68,000 clones, 90% to 95% seen once. The sample consisted of naive CD4+ T cells from PBMCs. The receptors here all came from a human donor in good health. CDR3s include the opening cysteine and the closing phenylalanine or tryptophan. The D gene is left open where the match is weak. Some rows mark clone size as missing; the rest say once, few, many or name a class of expanded clone.

-	TRBJ2-7	TRBV6-5	-	TGTGCCAGCAGTTACTCCGCCAGAGCCTACGAGCAGTACTTC	CASSYSARAYEQYF
TRBD1	TRBJ2-7	TRBV6-4	-	TGTGCCAGCAAACGTACAGGGGGGAGCGACGAGCAGTACTTC	CASKRTGGSDEQYF
-	TRBJ2-1	TRBV28	-	TGTGCCAGCAGTTTAATCTACAATGAGCAGTTCTTC	CASSLIYNEQFF
-	TRBJ1-6	TRBV19	-	TGTGCCAGTAGCATCCAGAGGGTCAATTCACCCCTCCACTTT	CASSIQRVNSPLHF
TRBD2	TRBJ2-1	TRBV5-4	-	TGTGCCAGCAGCTTACCTCTCGGGACTAGCGGGAGAGACTCCTACAATGAGCAGTTCTTC	CASSLPLGTSGRDSYNEQFF
-	TRBJ1-1	TRBV5-1	once	TGCGCCAGCAGCCCGGTGGTCGGGCGCCCGAACACTGAAGCTTTCTTT	CASSPVVGRPNTEAFF
TRBD1	TRBJ1-2	TRBV2	-	TGTGCCAGCAGTGAAGGCGGGACAGGGTATGGCTACACCTTC	CASSEGGTGYGYTF
TRBD1	TRBJ2-6	TRBV19	-	TGTGCCAGTAGCCGGACTGAGGGGGCTACTGGGGCCAACGTCCTGACTTTC	CASSRTEGATGANVLTF
-	TRBJ1-6	TRBV27	-	TGTGCCAGCACGGTCCTCCGACAGGCTAATTCACCCCTCCACTTT	CASTVLRQANSPLHF
-	TRBJ2-6	TRBV19	-	TGTGCCAGTAGTTTTGTAAGCTCTGGGGCCAACGTCCTGACTTTC	CASSFVSSGANVLTF
TRBD1	TRBJ2-1	TRBV3-1/TRBV3-2	once	TGTGCCAGCAGCTGGACAGGGTCGGACAATGAGCAGTTCTTC	CASSWTGSDNEQFF
-	TRBJ2-7	TRBV18	-	TGTGCCAGCTCACCAGGACCGGGAGTTTACTACGAGCAGTACTTC	CASSPGPGVYYEQYF
-	TRBJ1-1	TRBV7-2	-	TGTGCCAGCAGCTTCGTGGACACTGAAGCTTTCTTT	CASSFVDTEAFF
-	TRBJ2-2	TRBV5-1	-	TGCGCCAGCAGCTCCCAAGGGGAGCTGTTTTTT	CASSSQGELFF
TRBD1	TRBJ2-3	TRBV27	once	TGTGCCAGCATCCGAGGGGGCGGTGGTACAGATACGCAGTATTTT	CASIRGGGGTDTQYF
-	TRBJ1-2	TRBV30	once	TGTGCCTGGAGTGTACGTGGGTTCTATGGCTACACCTTC	CAWSVRGFYGYTF
-	TRBJ1-6	TRBV6-6	-	TGTGCCAGCATGGCGCTCGGTTCACCCCTCCACTTT	CASMALGSPLHF